The sequence of this T cell receptor (beta chain) was determined in a study of CD8+CD57+ T cells in acquired aplastic anemia. Turning to the study itself: Yields of DNA that came from sorted CD4+ and CD8+ cells averaged approximately 3.5 ug.

Trimming left V 5 bases short and J 3 bases short, with 11 bases between. The CDR3 has 13 amino acids. The germline V gene has CDR1 SGHTA and CDR2 FQGNSA. Points on this clonotype: Its specificity is unknown.

Genomic DNA constituted the template upon which TCR beta VDJ and CDR3 profiling was performed. TCRdb called the reads again in MiXCR, with one record for every CDR3 protein. The table lists hundreds of thousands of distinct CDR3 sequences, around a third of them singletons. Points from the study as a whole: Twenty-nine CD8+ CDR3 sequences were shared between patients and controls. Levels of CD8+ Simpson's diversity were not significantly distinct in patients versus controls.

Individuals selected for sequencing had exhibited CD8+CD57+ cell expansion on flow cytometry. Sequencing input: sorted CD4+, CD8+, or CD8+CD57+ T cells (not recorded which) from PBMCs. This clonotype originated in a human donor with aplastic anemia. V is TRBV7-2 and J is TRBJ2-7; unclear D gene. CDR3 protein: CASSRPADYEQYF. The CDR3 region has the DNA TGTGCCAGCAGCCGACCGGCAGACTACGAGCAGTACTTC.